The next 7 T cell receptor beta chains were all read from a single sample in a study of T cell responses to AZD1222 COVID-19 vaccine (dated by TCRdb to the early 2020s). The time point label on this specimen signifies: baseline before first vaccination. Receptors were amplified or captured by the immunoSEQ multiplex PCR assay. Sourced from immuneACCESS, this table was stored by TCRdb with only in-frame sequences that have V and J called. A share of the clones is absent; for the studies checked, an unresolved V gene accounts for under half, and the remainder has no known explanation. The sample table records some 140,000 clones; around 90% of these occur just once. Roughly 6% of the sample goes to the ten largest clones. Here the sequenced sample was peripheral blood, taken on day 0 of AZD1222 vaccination. These receptors were obtained from an adult in good health.

The chain joins TRBV5-4 to TRBJ1-6; TRBD1 aligns across 7 bases. The CDR3 covers 14 residues. The junction had 6 bases not matched to a gene; V was cut back by 3 bases and J by 9 bases. The germline V gene encodes CDR1 SGHNT and CDR2 YYREEE (reference sequence). The CDR3: CASSSQGIGSPLHF. Written as DNA, the CDR3 is TGTGCCAGCAGCTCACAGGGGATAGGTTCACCCCTCCACTTT.

V gene TRBV5-1 combines with J gene TRBJ2-7; 7 bases match TRBD1. Germline V gives CDR1 SGHRS, CDR2 YFSETQ. V trimming: 1 base; J trimming: 2 bases; junction bases outside the gene matches: 6. This CDR3 contains 15 residues. The CDR3 region is CASSLRGQQTYEQYF. The DNA of the CDR3 is TGCGCCAGCAGCTTGAGGGGACAGCAAACCTACGAGCAGTACTTC.

This chain connects TRBV4-2 to TRBJ2-7; D gene ambiguous. Germline V gives CDR1 LGHNA, CDR2 YNFKEQ. This CDR3 contains 13 residues. Trimming pared 1 base from V and 6 bases from J, leaving 10 bases between. The CDR3 DNA reads TGTGCCAGCAGCCAAGGTTCCCCTCTCGAGCAGTACTTC. Translation gives CASSQGSPLEQYF.

The chain combines TRBV6-5 with TRBJ2-3; weak D call: TRBD1 (5 bases). This CDR3 is built from 15 residues. The V and J ends lost 6 bases and 0 bases respectively, with 13 bases between them. Germline V gene lookup returns CDR1 MNHEY and CDR2 SVGAGI. The CDR3 is CASSGWTTSTDTQYF. CDR3 coding DNA: TGTGCCAGCAGCGGGTGGACAACTAGCACAGATACGCAGTATTTT.

The V call is TRBV27, the J call TRBJ1-1, with TRBD1 matching over 7 bases. Germline loops: CDR1 MNHEY, CDR2 SMNVEV (reference sequence). The CDR3 loop spans 17 amino acids. V gave up 5 bases and J gave up 8 bases; unmatched junction bases: 20. The CDR3 protein is CASSPWGGTVRQVEAFF. The CDR3, as DNA: TGTGCCAGCAGTCCGTGGGGGGGGACAGTCAGGCAGGTGGAAGCTTTCTTT.

The chain joins TRBV30 to TRBJ1-2; D remains unclear. The length of the CDR3 is 13 residues. The V and J ends lost 5 bases and 4 bases respectively, with 14 bases between them. CDR1 and CDR2 from the germline V gene are GTSNPN and SVGIG (reference sequence). The CDR3 loop reads CAWAPREGYGYTF. In DNA form, the CDR3 reads TGTGCCTGGGCACCCCGAGAGGGCTATGGCTACACCTTC.

V is TRBV19 and J is TRBJ1-1; 7 positions match TRBD1. This CDR3 spans 13 amino acids. Germline V gene sequence: CDR1 LNHDA, CDR2 SQIVND (reference sequence). V was pared by 5 bases and J by 6 bases, with 6 bases of the junction left unmatched. The CDR3 DNA follows: TGTGCCAGTAGTCCCGGGACAGTTGCTGAAGCTTTCTTT. This sequence encodes CASSPGTVAEAFF.